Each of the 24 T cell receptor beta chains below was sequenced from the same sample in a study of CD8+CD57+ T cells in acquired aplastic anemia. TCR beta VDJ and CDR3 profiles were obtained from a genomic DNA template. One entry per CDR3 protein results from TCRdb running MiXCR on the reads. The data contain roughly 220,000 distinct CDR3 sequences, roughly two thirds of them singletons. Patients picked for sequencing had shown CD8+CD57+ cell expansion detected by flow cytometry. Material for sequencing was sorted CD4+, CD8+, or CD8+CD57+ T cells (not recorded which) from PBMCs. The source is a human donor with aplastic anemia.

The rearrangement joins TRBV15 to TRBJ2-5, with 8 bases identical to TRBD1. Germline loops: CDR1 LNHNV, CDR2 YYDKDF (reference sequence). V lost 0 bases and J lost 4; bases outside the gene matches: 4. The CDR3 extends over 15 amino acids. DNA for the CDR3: TGTGCCACCAGCAGAGACAAACAGGGGGGAGAGACCCAGTACTTC. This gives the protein CATSRDKQGGETQYF.

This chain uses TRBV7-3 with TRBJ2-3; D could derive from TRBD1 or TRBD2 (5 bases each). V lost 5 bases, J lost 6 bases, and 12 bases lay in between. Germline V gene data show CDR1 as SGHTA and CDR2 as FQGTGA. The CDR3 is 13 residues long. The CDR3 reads CASSTRGEDTQYF. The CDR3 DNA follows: TGTGCCAGCAGCACCAGAGGGGAGGATACGCAGTATTTT.

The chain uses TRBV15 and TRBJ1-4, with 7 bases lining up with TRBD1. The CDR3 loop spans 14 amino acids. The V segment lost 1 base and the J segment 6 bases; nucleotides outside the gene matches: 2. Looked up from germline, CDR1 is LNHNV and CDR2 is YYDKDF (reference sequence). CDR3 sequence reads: CATSRGQGDEKLFF. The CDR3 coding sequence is TGTGCCACCAGCAGAGGACAGGGAGATGAAAAACTGTTTTTT.

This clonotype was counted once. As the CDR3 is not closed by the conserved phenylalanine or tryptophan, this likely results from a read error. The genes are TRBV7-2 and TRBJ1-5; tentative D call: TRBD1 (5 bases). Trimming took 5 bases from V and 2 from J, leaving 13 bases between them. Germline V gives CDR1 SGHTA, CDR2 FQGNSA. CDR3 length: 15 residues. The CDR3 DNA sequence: TGTGCCAGCAGCCAGCGGGGACGAGGCAATCAGCCCCAGCATTTG. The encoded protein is CASSQRGRGNQPQHL.

The CDR3 sequence is CASSARLAGAYNEQFF. The CDR3 DNA reads TGTGCCAGCAGCGCACGACTAGCGGGAGCGTACAATGAGCAGTTCTTC. The chain is built from TRBV9 and TRBJ2-1, with 12 bases identical to TRBD2. Trimming took 3 bases from V and 4 from J; bases not matched to a gene: 5. The CDR3 sequence is 16 residues long. The germline V gene encodes CDR1 SGDLS and CDR2 YYNGEE.

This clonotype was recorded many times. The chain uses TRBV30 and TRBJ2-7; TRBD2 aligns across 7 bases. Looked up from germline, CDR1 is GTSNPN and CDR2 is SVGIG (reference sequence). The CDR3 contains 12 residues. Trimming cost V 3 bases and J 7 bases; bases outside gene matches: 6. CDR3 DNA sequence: TGTGCCTGGAGCCTGGGGGGGGGTGAGCAGTACTTC. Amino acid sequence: CAWSLGGGEQYF.

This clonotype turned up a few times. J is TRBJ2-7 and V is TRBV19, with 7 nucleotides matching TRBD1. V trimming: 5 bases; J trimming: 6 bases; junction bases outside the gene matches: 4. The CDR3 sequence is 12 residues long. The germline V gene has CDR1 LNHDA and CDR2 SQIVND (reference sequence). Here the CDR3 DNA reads TGTGCCAGTAGTCCACAGGGGATCGAGCAGTACTTC. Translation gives CASSPQGIEQYF.

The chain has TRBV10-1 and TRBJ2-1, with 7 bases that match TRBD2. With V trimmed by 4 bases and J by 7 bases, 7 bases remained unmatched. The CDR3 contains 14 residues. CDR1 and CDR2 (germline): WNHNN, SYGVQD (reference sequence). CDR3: CASSASGDGNEQFF. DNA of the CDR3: TGCGCCAGCAGTGCCAGCGGGGATGGGAATGAGCAGTTCTTC.

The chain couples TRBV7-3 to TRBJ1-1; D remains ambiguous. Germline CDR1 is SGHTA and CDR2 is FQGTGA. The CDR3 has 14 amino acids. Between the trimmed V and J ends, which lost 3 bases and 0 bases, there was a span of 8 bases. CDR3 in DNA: TGTGCCAGCAGCTTGAACAGCCTGAACACTGAAGCTTTCTTT. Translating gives CASSLNSLNTEAFF.

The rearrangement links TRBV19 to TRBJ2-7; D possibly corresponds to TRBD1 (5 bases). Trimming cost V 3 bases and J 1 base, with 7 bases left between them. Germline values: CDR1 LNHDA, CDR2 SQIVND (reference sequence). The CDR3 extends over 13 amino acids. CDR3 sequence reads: CASSIQGSYEQYF. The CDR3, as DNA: TGTGCCAGTAGTATTCAGGGTTCCTACGAGCAGTACTTC.

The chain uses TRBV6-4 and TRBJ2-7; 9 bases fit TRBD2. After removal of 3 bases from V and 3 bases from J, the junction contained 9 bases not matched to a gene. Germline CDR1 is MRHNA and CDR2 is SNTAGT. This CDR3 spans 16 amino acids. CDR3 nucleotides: TGTGCCAGCAGTGAGCGGGGGGGCACCGGTAACTACGAGCAGTACTTC. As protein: CASSERGGTGNYEQYF.

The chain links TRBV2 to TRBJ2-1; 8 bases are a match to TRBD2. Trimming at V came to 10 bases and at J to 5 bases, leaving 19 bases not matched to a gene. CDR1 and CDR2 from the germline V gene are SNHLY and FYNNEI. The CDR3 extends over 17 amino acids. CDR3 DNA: TGTGCCACCAGGTCCGGGAGGCTAGCGGGCAGGAACAATGAGCAGTTCTTC. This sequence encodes CATRSGRLAGRNNEQFF.

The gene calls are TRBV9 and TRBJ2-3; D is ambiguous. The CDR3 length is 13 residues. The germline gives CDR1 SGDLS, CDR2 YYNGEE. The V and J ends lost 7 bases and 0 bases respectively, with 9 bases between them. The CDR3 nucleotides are TGTGCCAGCGCGCTTCGAAGCACAGATACGCAGTATTTT. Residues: CASALRSTDTQYF.

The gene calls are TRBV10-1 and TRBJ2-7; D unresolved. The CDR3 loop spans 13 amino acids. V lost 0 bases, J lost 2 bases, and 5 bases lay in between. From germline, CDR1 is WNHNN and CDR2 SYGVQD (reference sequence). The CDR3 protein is CASSESIPYEQYF. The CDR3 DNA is TGCGCCAGCAGTGAGTCGATTCCCTACGAGCAGTACTTC.

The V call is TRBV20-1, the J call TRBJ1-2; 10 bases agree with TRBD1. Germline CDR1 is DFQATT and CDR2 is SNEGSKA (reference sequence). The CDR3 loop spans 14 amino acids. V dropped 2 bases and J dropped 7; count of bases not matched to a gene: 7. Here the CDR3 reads CSARTDRGHSGYTF. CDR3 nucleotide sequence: TGCAGTGCTAGAACCGACAGGGGGCATAGTGGCTACACCTTC.

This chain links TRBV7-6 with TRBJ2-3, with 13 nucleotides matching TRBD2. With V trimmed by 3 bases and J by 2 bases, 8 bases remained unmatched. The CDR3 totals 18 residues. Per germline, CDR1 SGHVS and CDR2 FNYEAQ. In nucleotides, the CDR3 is TGTGCCAGCAGCTTGGTCCTACTAGCGGGGGGGTCCACAGATACGCAGTATTTT. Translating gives CASSLVLLAGGSTDTQYF. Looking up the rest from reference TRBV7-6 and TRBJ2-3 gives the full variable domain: GAGVSQSPRYKVTKRGQDVALRCDPISGHVSLYWYRQALGQGPEFLTYFNYEAQQDKSGLPNDRFSAERPEGSISTLTIQRTEQRDSAMYRCASSLVLLAGGSTDTQYFGPGTRLTVL.

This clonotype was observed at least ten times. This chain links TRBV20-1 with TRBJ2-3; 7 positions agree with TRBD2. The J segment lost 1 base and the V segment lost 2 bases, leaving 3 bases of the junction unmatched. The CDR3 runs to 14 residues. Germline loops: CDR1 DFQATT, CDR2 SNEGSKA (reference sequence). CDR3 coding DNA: TGCAGTGCTAGACGACTAGCTGGCACAGATACGCAGTATTTT. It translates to CSARRLAGTDTQYF.

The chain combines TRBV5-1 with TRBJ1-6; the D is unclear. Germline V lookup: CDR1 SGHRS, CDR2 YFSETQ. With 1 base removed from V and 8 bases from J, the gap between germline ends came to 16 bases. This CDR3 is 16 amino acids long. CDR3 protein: CASSLRPGAADSPLHF. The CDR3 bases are TGCGCCAGCAGCTTGCGGCCGGGAGCTGCTGATTCACCCCTCCACTTT.

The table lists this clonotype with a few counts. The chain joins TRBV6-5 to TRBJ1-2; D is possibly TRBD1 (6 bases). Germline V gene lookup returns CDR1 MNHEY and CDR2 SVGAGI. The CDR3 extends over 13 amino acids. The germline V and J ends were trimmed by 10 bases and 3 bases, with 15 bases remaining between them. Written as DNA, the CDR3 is TGTGCCACGAGGGGGGGTGGTGACTATGGCTACACCTTC. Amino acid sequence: CATRGGGDYGYTF.

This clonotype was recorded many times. The CDR3 here is CASSLGGPLDEQYF. The CDR3 coding sequence is TGTGCCAGCAGCTTAGGGGGTCCATTGGACGAGCAGTACTTC. The V call is TRBV11-2, the J call TRBJ2-7, with D hard to call. The CDR3 is made up of 14 amino acids. With 1 base removed from V and 5 bases from J, the gap between germline ends came to 12 bases. Germline V lookup: CDR1 SGHAT, CDR2 FQNNGV.

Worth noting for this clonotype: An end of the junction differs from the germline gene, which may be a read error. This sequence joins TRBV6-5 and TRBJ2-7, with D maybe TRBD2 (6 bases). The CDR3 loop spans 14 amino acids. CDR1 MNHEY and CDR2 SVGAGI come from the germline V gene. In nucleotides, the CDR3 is TGTGCCAGCAGTTACCAAGCGGGTAATTACGGGCAGTACTTC. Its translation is CASSYQAGNYGQYF.

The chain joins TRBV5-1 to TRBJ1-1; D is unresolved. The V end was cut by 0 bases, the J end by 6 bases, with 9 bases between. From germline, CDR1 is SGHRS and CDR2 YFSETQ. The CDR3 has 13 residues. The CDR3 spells CASSLDNLSEAFF. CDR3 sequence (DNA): TGCGCCAGCAGCTTGGATAATTTGTCTGAAGCTTTCTTT.

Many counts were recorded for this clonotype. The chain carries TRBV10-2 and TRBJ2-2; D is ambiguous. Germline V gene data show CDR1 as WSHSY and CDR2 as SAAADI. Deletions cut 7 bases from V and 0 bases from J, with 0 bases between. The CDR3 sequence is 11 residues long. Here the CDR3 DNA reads TGCGCCAGCACGAACACCGGGGAGCTGTTTTTT. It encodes CASTNTGELFF.

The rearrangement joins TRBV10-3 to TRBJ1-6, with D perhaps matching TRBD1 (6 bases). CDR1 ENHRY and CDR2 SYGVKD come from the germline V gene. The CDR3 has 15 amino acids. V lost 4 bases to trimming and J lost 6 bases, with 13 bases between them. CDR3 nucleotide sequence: TGTGCCATCAGTGGGGATCGGACAGTTAATTCACCCCTCCACTTT. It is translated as CAISGDRTVNSPLHF.